These 20 T cell receptor beta chains were all obtained from the same sample, sequenced in a study of T cell repertoires in cytomegalovirus infection. TCRdb ran MiXCR on the reads and lists one entry per CDR3 protein. The top ten clones hold around 64% of a sample with roughly 220,000 distinct CDR3 sequences, roughly 34% of them seen once. Antigens for these TCRs are unknown. The source material was CD8+ T cells from cultured PBMCs, sampled from culture after CMV antigen stimulation. These receptors came from a human donor in good health (CMV status not recorded). Some clones in this sample may be carry-over from other donors' samples.

This clonotype came up a few times. The chain joins TRBV20-1 to TRBJ2-5, with D maybe TRBD1 (6 bases). V was trimmed by 2 bases and J by 1 base, leaving 11 bases between them. CDR3 length equals 14 residues. Germline V gene data show CDR1 as DFQATT and CDR2 as SNEGSKA (reference sequence). The CDR3 reads CSARLRDIQETQYF. The CDR3 DNA reads TGCAGTGCTAGATTGAGGGACATCCAAGAGACCCAGTACTTC.

This chain joins TRBV7-2 and TRBJ1-5, with D unresolved. Trimming cost V 2 bases and J 2 bases, with 16 bases left between them. The V gene's germline CDR1 is SGHTA and CDR2 FQGNSA. The length of the CDR3 is 17 residues. This chain's CDR3 is CASSLWDSRKGNQPQHF. Written as DNA, the CDR3 is TGTGCCAGCAGCTTATGGGATAGCAGGAAGGGCAATCAGCCCCAGCATTTT.

This clonotype was detected only a few times. The chain joins TRBV6-5 to TRBJ2-1; D possibly corresponds to TRBD1 (6 bases). V was trimmed by 0 bases and J by 0 bases, leaving 15 bases between them. This CDR3 is 18 amino acids long. From germline, CDR1 is MNHEY and CDR2 SVGAGI. CDR3 in amino acids: CASSYSKGHLSSYNEQFF. For the CDR3, the DNA is TGTGCCAGCAGTTACTCCAAGGGACACCTCAGCTCCTACAATGAGCAGTTCTTC.

Written as DNA, the CDR3 is TGTGCCATCAGTGAGGAAAACAGGGGGCGGATTGAGACCCAGTACTTC. It codes for CAISEENRGRIETQYF. V usage is TRBV10-3 and J usage is TRBJ2-5; TRBD1 matches 9 bases. The CDR3 extends over 16 amino acids. V shed 2 bases, J shed 5 bases, and the junction held 9 bases outside the gene matches. Germline CDR1 ENHRY, CDR2 SYGVKD.

This clonotype was counted between two and nine times. The gene calls are TRBV6-5 and TRBJ2-1; D uncertain. The germline V gene encodes CDR1 MNHEY and CDR2 SVGAGI. This CDR3 comprises 18 residues. Trimming pared 6 bases from V and 3 bases from J, leaving 24 bases between. CDR3 nucleotides: TGTGCCAGCAGCCTCTCTCTTTCTGCGGACGCCCTCTACAATGAGCAGTTCTTC. Encoded protein: CASSLSLSADALYNEQFF.

This clonotype was counted only a few times. The rearrangement links TRBV28 to TRBJ2-1; D gene uncertain. Germline CDR1 is MDHEN and CDR2 is SYDVKM. V lost 7 bases to trimming and J lost 3 bases, with 7 bases between them. The CDR3 runs to 12 residues. The DNA for the CDR3 is TGTGCCAGCACCGACAACTACAATGAGCAGTTCTTC. Translated, it gives CASTDNYNEQFF. The full variable domain, its missing parts supplied by reference TRBV28 and TRBJ2-1, is DVKVTQSSRYLVKRTGEKVFLECVQDMDHENMFWYRQDPGLGLRLIYFSYDVKMKEKGDIPEGYSVSREKKERFSLILESASTNQTSMYLCASTDNYNEQFFGPGTRLTVL.

The chain joins TRBV6-1 to TRBJ2-7, with 8 bases aligning to TRBD2. The CDR3 loop spans 16 amino acids. The junction had 13 bases not matched to a gene; V was cut back by 6 bases and J by 3 bases. Germline V gene sequence: CDR1 MNHNS, CDR2 SASEGT. The DNA for the CDR3 is TGTGCCAGCAGGGAATTTAGCGGGACGGTGAACTACGAGCAGTACTTC. As protein: CASREFSGTVNYEQYF.

This chain connects TRBV30 to TRBJ2-3; TRBD1 might be the D (5 bases). The V gene's germline CDR1 is GTSNPN and CDR2 SVGIG (reference sequence). With 0 bases removed from V and 4 bases from J, the gap between germline ends came to 14 bases. This CDR3 has 15 residues. This CDR3 reads CAWSVVPGMADTQYF. The CDR3 DNA reads TGTGCCTGGAGTGTAGTTCCAGGGATGGCAGATACGCAGTATTTT.

This clonotype showed up just a few times. The gene calls are TRBV4-1 and TRBJ2-1; a possible D gene is TRBD1 (6 bases). Germline V lookup: CDR1 MGHRA, CDR2 YSYEKL. V was pared by 0 bases and J by 4 bases, with 13 bases between. The CDR3 covers 16 residues. In DNA, the CDR3 is TGCGCCAGCAGCCAAGATAGGGGGTCCCTTTACAATGAGCAGTTCTTC. Protein: CASSQDRGSLYNEQFF.

The chain is built from TRBV6-6 and TRBJ1-3; no clear D. This CDR3 has 15 amino acids. Germline V gene lookup returns CDR1 MNHNY and CDR2 SVGAGI (reference sequence). V lost 2 bases and J lost 4, with 12 bases in between. The CDR3 loop is CASSYMEGSGNTIYF. In DNA, the CDR3 is TGTGCCAGCAGTTACATGGAGGGTTCCGGAAACACCATATATTTT.

This chain joins TRBV2 and TRBJ2-5, with 9 bases fitting TRBD2. In germline, CDR1 is SNHLY, CDR2 FYNNEI. This CDR3 has 14 residues. With 11 bases clipped from V and 2 bases from J, the junction kept 9 bases outside the gene matches. Here the CDR3 DNA reads TGTGCCCACGGGCGGGAGGGCCGACAAGAGACCCAGTACTTC. Its protein product is CAHGREGRQETQYF. Full variable domain (remainder filled in from reference TRBV2 and TRBJ2-5): EPEVTQTPSHQVTQMGQEVILRCVPISNHLYFYWYRQILGQKVEFLVSFYNNEISEKSEIFDDQFSVERPDGSNFTLKIRSTKLEDSAMYFCAHGREGRQETQYFGPGTRLLVL.

The table lists this clonotype with many counts. The chain carries TRBV27 and TRBJ1-1; TRBD1 is a possible D gene (5 bases). V was shortened by 3 bases and J by 0 bases, with 8 bases between the two germline ends. The length of the CDR3 is 14 residues. Germline CDR1 MNHEY, CDR2 SMNVEV (reference sequence). The CDR3 coding sequence is TGTGCCAGCAGTTTGGGGCGTTTGAACACTGAAGCTTTCTTT. Encoded protein: CASSLGRLNTEAFF.

This clonotype has just a few counts. V and J are TRBV29-1 and TRBJ1-2; TRBD1 agrees at 8 bases. Germline trimming cut 5 bases from V and 7 bases from J; bases unmatched to any gene: 9. Germline-derived CDR1 and CDR2 are SQVTM and ANQGSEA. The CDR3 has 13 residues. The CDR3 loop reads CSVNPRGQSGYTF. Here the CDR3 DNA reads TGCAGCGTTAATCCCAGGGGGCAGAGTGGCTACACCTTC.

CDR3 nucleotides: TGTGCCAGCACCTCCGGGACAGGGGTGGTTAGTGAGCAGTTCTTC. Protein sequence: CASTSGTGVVSEQFF. The chain uses TRBV27 and TRBJ2-1, with 10 bases that match TRBD1. CDR3 size: 15 residues. Germline V gene sequence: CDR1 MNHEY, CDR2 SMNVEV (reference sequence). The J segment lost 9 bases and the V segment lost 7 bases, leaving 12 bases of the junction unmatched.

Concerning this clonotype itself: At one boundary the junction diverges from the germline segment, which might be a read error. The chain recombines TRBV7-6 with TRBJ2-1, with TRBD2 identical over 9 bases. The germline gives CDR1 SGHVS, CDR2 FNYEAQ. The CDR3 consists of 19 residues. CDR3 DNA sequence: TGTGCCAGCAGCTTATTTGGGATGCGGGAGGGCCGGTTCTACAATGCGCAGTTCTTC. It encodes CASSLFGMREGRFYNAQFF.

A few counts support this clonotype. The rearrangement links TRBV20-1 to TRBJ2-5, with TRBD2 identical over 9 bases. The J segment lost 1 base and the V segment lost 3 bases, leaving 6 bases of the junction unmatched. The CDR3 has 15 residues. Germline values: CDR1 DFQATT, CDR2 SNEGSKA (reference sequence). The CDR3 bases are TGCAGTGCTAGCTACCAAGCGGGGGGCCAAGAGACCCAGTACTTC. This translates into CSASYQAGGQETQYF.

This clonotype was picked up a small number of times. V gene TRBV12-3 or TRBV12-4 combines with J gene TRBJ2-6; no clear D gene. The V gene lost 3 bases and the J gene lost 7 bases, with 10 bases spanning the gap. This CDR3 comprises 14 residues. CDR3 region: CASSFDFGANVLTF. The CDR3 DNA reads TGTGCCAGCAGTTTCGACTTCGGAGCCAACGTCCTGACTTTC.

The chain links TRBV6-2 or TRBV6-3 to TRBJ2-1; D gene ambiguous. Germline V gene sequence: CDR1 MNHEY, CDR2 SVGEGT. The length of the CDR3 is 14 residues. V was pared by 8 bases and J by 0 bases, with 11 bases between. The CDR3 loop reads CASREAISYNEQFF. Written as DNA, the CDR3 is TGTGCCAGCCGAGAGGCTATCTCCTACAATGAGCAGTTCTTC.

The chain is built from TRBV9 and TRBJ2-1, with D maybe TRBD2 (6 bases). V was trimmed by 0 bases and J by 4 bases, leaving 11 bases between them. CDR1 is SGDLS and CDR2 is YYNGEE in the germline V gene. This CDR3 is 15 amino acids long. The CDR3 here is CASSVAASAYNEQFF. CDR3 bases: TGTGCCAGCAGCGTAGCGGCTAGCGCTTACAATGAGCAGTTCTTC.

The rearrangement joins TRBV28 to TRBJ2-3; D possibly uses TRBD1 or TRBD2 (5 bases each). Germline V CDR1 and CDR2: MDHEN, SYDVKM. The V gene lost 6 bases and the J gene lost 6 bases, with 13 bases spanning the gap. The CDR3 totals 13 residues. Here the CDR3 reads CASRGDPGDTQYF. CDR3 coding DNA: TGTGCCAGCAGGGGGGACCCCGGCGATACGCAGTATTTT.